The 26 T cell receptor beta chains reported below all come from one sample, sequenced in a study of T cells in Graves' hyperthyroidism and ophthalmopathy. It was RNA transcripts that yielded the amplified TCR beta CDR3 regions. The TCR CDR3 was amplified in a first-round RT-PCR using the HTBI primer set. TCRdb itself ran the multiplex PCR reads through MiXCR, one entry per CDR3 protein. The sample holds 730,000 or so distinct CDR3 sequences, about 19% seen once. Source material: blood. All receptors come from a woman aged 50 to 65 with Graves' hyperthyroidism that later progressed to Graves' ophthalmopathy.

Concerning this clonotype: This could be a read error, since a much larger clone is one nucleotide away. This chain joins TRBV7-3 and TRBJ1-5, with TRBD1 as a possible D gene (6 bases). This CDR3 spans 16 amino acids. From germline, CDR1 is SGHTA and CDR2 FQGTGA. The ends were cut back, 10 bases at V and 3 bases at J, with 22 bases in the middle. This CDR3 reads CANTSGGGHPNQPQHF. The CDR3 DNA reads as TGTGCCAACACCTCAGGCGGGGGGCACCCCAATCAGCCCCAGCATTTT.

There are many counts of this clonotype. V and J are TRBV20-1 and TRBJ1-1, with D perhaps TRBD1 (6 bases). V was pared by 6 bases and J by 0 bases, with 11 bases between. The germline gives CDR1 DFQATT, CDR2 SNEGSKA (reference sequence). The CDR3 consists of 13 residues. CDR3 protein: CSANRVMNTEAFF. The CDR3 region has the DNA TGCAGTGCAAACAGGGTTATGAACACTGAAGCTTTCTTT.

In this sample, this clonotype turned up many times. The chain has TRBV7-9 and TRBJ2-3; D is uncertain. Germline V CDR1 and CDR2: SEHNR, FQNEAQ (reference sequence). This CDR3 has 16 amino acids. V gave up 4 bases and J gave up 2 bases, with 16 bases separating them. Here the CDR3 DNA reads TGTGCCAGCAGCTCGCCACACGAAGACCACACAGATACGCAGTATTTT. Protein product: CASSSPHEDHTDTQYF.

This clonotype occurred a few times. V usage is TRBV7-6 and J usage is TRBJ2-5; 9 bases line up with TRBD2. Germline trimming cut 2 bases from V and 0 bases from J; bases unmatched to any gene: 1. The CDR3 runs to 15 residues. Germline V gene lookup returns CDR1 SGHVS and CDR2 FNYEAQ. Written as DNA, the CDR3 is TGTGCCAGCAGCTTAACTAGCGGGCACCAAGAGACCCAGTACTTC. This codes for CASSLTSGHQETQYF.

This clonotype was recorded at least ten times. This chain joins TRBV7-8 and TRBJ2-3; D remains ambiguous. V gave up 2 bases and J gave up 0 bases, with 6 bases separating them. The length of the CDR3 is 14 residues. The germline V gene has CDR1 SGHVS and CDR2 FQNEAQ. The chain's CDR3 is CASSLMDSTDTQYF. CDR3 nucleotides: TGTGCCAGCAGCTTAATGGATAGCACAGATACGCAGTATTTT.

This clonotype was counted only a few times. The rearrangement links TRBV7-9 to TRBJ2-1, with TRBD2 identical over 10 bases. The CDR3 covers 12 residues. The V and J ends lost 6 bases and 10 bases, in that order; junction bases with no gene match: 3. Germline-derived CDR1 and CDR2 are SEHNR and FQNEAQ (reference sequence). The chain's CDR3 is CASSWTSGEQFF. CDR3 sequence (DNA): TGTGCCAGCAGTTGGACTAGCGGCGAGCAGTTCTTC. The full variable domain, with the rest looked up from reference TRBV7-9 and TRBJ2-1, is DTGVSQNPRHKITKRGQNVTFRCDPISEHNRLYWYRQTLGQGPEFLTYFQNEAQLEKSRLLSDRFSAERPKGSFSTLEIQRTEQGDSAMYLCASSWTSGEQFFGPGTRLTVL.

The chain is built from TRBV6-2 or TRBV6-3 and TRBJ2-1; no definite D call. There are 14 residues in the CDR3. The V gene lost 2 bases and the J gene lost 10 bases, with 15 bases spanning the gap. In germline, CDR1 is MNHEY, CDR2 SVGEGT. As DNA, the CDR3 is TGTGCCAGCAGTTACCTGGTTAACCGGGCCGAGCAGTTCTTC. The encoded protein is CASSYLVNRAEQFF.

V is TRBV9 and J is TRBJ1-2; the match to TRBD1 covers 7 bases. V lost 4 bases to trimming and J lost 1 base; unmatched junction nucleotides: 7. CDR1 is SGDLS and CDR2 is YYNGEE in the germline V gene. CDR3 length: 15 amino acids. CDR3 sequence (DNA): TGTGCCAGCAGCAATCTGGGACAGCTTAACTATGGCTACACCTTC. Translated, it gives CASSNLGQLNYGYTF.

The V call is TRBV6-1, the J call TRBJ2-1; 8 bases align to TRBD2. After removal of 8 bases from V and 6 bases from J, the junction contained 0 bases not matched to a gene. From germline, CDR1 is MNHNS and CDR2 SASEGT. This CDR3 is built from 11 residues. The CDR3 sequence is CASLAGNEQFF. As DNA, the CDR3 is TGTGCCAGCCTAGCGGGCAATGAGCAGTTCTTC.

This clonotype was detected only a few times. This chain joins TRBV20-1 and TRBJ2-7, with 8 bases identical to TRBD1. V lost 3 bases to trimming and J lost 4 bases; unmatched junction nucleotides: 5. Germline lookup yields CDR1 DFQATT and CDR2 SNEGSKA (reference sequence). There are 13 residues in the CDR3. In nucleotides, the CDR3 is TGCAGTGCTAGGAGTCAGGGGGCTTACGAGCAGTACTTC. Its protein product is CSARSQGAYEQYF.

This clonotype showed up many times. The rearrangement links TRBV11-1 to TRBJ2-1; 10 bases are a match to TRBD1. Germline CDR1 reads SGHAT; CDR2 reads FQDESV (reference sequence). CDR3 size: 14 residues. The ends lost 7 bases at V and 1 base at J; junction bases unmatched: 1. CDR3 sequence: CASKGQGSYNEQFF. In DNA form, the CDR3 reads TGTGCCAGCAAGGGACAGGGGTCCTACAATGAGCAGTTCTTC.

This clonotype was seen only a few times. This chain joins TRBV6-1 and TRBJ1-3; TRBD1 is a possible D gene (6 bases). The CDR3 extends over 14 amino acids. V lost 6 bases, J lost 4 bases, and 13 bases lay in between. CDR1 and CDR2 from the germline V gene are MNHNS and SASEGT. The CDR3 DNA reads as TGTGCCAGCAGGGACAGCGGGCCCGGAAACACCATATATTTT. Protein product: CASRDSGPGNTIYF.

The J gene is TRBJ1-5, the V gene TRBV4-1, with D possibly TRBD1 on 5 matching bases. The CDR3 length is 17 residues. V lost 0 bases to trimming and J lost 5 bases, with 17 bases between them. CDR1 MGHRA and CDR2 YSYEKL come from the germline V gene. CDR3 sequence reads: CASSQDYSGREDQPQHF. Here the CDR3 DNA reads TGCGCCAGCAGCCAAGATTATTCAGGGAGGGAGGATCAGCCCCAGCATTTT.

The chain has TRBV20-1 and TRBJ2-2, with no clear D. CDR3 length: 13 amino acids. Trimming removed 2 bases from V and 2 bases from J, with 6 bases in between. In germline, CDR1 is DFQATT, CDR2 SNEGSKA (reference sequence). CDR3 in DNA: TGCAGTGCTAGACAGTTAAACACCGGGGAGCTGTTTTTT. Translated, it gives CSARQLNTGELFF.

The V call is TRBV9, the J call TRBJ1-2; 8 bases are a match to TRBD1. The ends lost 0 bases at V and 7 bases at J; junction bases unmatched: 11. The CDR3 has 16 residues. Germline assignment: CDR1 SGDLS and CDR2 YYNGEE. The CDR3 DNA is TGTGCCAGCAGCGTAGGGGGCGGCAGGGGGCCTTTTGGCTACACCTTC. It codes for CASSVGGGRGPFGYTF.

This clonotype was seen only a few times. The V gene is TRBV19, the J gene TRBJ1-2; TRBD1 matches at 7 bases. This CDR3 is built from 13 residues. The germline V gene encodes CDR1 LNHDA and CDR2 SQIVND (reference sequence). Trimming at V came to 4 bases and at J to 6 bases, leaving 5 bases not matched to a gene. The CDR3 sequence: CASSNRGEDGYTF. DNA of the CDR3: TGTGCCAGTAGTAACAGGGGCGAGGATGGCTACACCTTC. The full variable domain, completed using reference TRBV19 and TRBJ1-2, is DGGITQSPKYLFRKEGQNVTLSCEQNLNHDAMYWYRQDPGQGLRLIYYSQIVNDFQKGDIAEGYSVSREKKESFPLTVTSAQKNPTAFYLCASSNRGEDGYTFGSGTRLTVV.

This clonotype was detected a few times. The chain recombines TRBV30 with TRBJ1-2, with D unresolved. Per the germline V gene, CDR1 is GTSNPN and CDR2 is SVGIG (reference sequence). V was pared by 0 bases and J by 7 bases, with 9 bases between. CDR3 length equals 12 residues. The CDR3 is CAWSVSSGGYTF. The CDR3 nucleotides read TGTGCCTGGAGTGTCTCGTCTGGTGGCTACACCTTC.

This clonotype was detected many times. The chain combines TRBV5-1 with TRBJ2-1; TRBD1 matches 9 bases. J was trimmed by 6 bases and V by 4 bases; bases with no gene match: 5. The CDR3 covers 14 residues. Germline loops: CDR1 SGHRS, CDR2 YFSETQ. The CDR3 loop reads CASSPRQGVNEQFF. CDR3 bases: TGCGCCAGCAGCCCGCGACAGGGGGTCAATGAGCAGTTCTTC.

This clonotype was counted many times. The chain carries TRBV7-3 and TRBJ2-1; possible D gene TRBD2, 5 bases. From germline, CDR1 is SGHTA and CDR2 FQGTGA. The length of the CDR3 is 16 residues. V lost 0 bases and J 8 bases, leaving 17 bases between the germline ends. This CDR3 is CASSLTVGSFGDEQFF. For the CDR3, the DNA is TGTGCCAGCAGCTTAACGGTAGGGTCCTTCGGGGATGAGCAGTTCTTC.

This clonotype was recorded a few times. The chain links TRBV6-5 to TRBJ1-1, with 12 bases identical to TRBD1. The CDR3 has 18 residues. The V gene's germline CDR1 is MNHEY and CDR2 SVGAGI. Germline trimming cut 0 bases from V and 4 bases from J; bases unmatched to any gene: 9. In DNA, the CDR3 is TGTGCCAGCAGTTACTCGGTGCGGGACAGGGGGCAAGGCACTGAAGCTTTCTTT. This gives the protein CASSYSVRDRGQGTEAFF.

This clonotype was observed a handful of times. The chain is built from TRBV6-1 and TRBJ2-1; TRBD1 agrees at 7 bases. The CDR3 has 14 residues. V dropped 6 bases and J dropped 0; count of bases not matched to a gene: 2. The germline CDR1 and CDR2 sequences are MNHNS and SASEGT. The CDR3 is CASRTGSSYNEQFF. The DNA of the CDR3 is TGTGCCAGCAGGACAGGGAGCTCCTACAATGAGCAGTTCTTC.

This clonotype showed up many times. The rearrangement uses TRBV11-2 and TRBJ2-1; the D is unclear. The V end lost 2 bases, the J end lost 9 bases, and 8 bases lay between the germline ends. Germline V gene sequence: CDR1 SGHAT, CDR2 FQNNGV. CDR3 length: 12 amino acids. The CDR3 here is CASSLTGSEQFF. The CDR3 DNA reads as TGTGCCAGCAGCTTAACGGGTTCTGAGCAGTTCTTC.

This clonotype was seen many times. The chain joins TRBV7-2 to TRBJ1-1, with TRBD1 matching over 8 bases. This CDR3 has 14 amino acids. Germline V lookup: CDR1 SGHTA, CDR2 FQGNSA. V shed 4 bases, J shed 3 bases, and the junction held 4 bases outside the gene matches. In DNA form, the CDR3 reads TGTGCCAGCAGCTGGCAGGGGGCGCACACTGAAGCTTTCTTT. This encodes CASSWQGAHTEAFF. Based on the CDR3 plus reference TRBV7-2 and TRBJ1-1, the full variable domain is GAGVSQSPSNKVTEKGKDVELRCDPISGHTALYWYRQSLGQGLEFLIYFQGNSAPDKSGLPSDRFSAERTGGSVSTLTIQRTQQEDSAVYLCASSWQGAHTEAFFGQGTRLTVV.

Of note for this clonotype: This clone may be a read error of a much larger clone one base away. CDR3 sequence reads: CASSVPRQGGETPYF. The CDR3 coding sequence is TGTGCCAGCAGTGTGCCGAGACAGGGTGGGGAGACCCCGTACTTC. The gene calls are TRBV2 and TRBJ2-5, with TRBD1 matching over 7 bases. Germline CDR1 and CDR2: SNHLY and FYNNEI. This CDR3 has 15 residues.

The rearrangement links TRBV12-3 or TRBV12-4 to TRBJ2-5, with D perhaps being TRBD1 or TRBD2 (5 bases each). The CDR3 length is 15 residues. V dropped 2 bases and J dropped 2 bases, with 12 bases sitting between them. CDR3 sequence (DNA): TGTGCCAGCAGTTTACTCGGGGCCTATCAAGAGACCCAGTACTTC. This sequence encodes CASSLLGAYQETQYF.

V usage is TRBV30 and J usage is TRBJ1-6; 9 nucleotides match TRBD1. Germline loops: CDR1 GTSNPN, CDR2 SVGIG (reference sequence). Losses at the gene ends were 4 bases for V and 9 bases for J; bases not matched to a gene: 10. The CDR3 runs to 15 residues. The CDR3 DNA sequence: TGTGCCTGGATCCCCTGGGACAGGGAAGGTTCACCCCTCCACTTT. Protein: CAWIPWDREGSPLHF. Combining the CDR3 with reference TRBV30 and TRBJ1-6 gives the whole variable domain SQTIHQWPATLVQPVGSPLSLECTVEGTSNPNLYWYRQAAGRGLQLLFYSVGIGQISSEVPQNLSASRPQDRQFILSSKKLLLSDSGFYLCAWIPWDREGSPLHFGNGTRLTVT.